The following is a T cell receptor (beta chain) sequence with its context. Antigen unknown. This record belongs to a study of identical twins. Overall study findings and caveats: Out-of-frame beta sequences exhibited a weaker degree of excess twin sharing. Cord blood's abundant beta clonotypes had fewer insertions, unlike memory repertoires.

TCRdb called the 5' RACE reads again in MiXCR, with one record for every CDR3 protein. The sample has about 570,000 distinct CDR3 sequences, around 9.6% seen once. These same records also appear under a second study, on yellow fever vaccine responses in identical twins.

The clonotype originates from a woman between 18 and 29 years old in good health. The material sequenced was PBMCs.

The CDR3 region has the DNA TGCAGTGCTAGAGATTTGGCTAGCGGGGGGGGGTCCTACGAGCAGTACTTC. Translating gives CSARDLASGGGSYEQYF. This chain joins TRBV20-1 and TRBJ2-7; 12 bases line up with TRBD2. Germline CDR1 and CDR2: DFQATT and SNEGSKA (reference sequence). This CDR3 is built from 17 residues. The junction had 7 bases not matched to a gene; V was cut back by 0 bases and J by 1 base.